This T cell receptor (beta chain) is drawn from a study of blood T cell repertoires in COVID-19. Study-level information: Cohort 3 donors counted as recovered after two negative PCRs, clearance, or resolved symptoms. Specimens from acute and convalescent COVID-19 originated in the United States, Italy and Spain.

This table comes from immunoSEQ multiplex PCR, and its TCRdb copy is limited to in-frame clones, with some not included. The sample yields roughly 150,000 clones, 65% to 80% seen once. This CDR3 comprises 14 residues. Trimming removed 5 bases from V and 3 bases from J; junction bases left unmatched: 4. CDR1 is MDHEN and CDR2 is SYDVKM in the germline V gene. The sample taken for sequencing was PBMCs or T cells enriched from blood (not recorded which). The chain combines TRBV28 with TRBJ2-1, with 7 bases fitting TRBD1. The TCR was taken from a woman aged 65 to 85 in a cohort exposed to, infected with or recovered from COVID-19 (not recorded which). DNA for the CDR3: TGTGCCAGCAGTGGGGGACAGAGCTACAATGAGCAGTTCTTC. Residues: CASSGGQSYNEQFF.